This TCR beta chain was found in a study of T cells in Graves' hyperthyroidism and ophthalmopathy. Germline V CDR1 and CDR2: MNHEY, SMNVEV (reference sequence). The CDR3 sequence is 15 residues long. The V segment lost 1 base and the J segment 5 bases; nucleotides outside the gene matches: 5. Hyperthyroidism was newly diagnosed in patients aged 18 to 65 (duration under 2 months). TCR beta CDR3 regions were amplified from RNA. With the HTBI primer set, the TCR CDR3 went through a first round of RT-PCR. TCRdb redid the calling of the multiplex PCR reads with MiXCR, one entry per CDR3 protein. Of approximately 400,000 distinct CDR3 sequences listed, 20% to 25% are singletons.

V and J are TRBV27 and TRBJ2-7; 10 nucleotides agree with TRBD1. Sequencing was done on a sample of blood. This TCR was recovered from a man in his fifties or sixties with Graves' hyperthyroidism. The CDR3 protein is CASSLWGQGIHEQYF. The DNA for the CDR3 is TGTGCCAGCAGTTTATGGGGACAGGGGATCCACGAGCAGTACTTC.